This TCR beta chain was documented in a study of T-cell reconstitution after alpha-beta-depleted transplantation in children. The V and J ends lost 6 bases and 4 bases respectively, with 12 bases between them. Germline V gives CDR1 SGHTA, CDR2 FQGNSA. CDR3 size: 13 residues. This clonotype showed up just a few times. The TCRbeta library incorporated unique molecular identifiers. Each CDR3 protein gets one entry after TCRdb re-called the PCR reads with MiXCR. The data contain around 700,000 distinct CDR3 sequences, approximately 14% of them singletons. The J gene is TRBJ1-2, the V gene TRBV7-2; the D gene is possibly TRBD1 (5 bases). Source: PBMCs, taken before TCRalphabeta/CD19-depleted stem cell transplant. The clonotype was recovered from a girl aged 2 to 10 with congenital amegakaryocytic thrombocytopenia, due to receive a stem cell transplant. The CDR3 coding sequence is TGTGCCAGCAGATCCGGGACCGTCTATGGCTACACCTTC. Translation gives CASRSGTVYGYTF.